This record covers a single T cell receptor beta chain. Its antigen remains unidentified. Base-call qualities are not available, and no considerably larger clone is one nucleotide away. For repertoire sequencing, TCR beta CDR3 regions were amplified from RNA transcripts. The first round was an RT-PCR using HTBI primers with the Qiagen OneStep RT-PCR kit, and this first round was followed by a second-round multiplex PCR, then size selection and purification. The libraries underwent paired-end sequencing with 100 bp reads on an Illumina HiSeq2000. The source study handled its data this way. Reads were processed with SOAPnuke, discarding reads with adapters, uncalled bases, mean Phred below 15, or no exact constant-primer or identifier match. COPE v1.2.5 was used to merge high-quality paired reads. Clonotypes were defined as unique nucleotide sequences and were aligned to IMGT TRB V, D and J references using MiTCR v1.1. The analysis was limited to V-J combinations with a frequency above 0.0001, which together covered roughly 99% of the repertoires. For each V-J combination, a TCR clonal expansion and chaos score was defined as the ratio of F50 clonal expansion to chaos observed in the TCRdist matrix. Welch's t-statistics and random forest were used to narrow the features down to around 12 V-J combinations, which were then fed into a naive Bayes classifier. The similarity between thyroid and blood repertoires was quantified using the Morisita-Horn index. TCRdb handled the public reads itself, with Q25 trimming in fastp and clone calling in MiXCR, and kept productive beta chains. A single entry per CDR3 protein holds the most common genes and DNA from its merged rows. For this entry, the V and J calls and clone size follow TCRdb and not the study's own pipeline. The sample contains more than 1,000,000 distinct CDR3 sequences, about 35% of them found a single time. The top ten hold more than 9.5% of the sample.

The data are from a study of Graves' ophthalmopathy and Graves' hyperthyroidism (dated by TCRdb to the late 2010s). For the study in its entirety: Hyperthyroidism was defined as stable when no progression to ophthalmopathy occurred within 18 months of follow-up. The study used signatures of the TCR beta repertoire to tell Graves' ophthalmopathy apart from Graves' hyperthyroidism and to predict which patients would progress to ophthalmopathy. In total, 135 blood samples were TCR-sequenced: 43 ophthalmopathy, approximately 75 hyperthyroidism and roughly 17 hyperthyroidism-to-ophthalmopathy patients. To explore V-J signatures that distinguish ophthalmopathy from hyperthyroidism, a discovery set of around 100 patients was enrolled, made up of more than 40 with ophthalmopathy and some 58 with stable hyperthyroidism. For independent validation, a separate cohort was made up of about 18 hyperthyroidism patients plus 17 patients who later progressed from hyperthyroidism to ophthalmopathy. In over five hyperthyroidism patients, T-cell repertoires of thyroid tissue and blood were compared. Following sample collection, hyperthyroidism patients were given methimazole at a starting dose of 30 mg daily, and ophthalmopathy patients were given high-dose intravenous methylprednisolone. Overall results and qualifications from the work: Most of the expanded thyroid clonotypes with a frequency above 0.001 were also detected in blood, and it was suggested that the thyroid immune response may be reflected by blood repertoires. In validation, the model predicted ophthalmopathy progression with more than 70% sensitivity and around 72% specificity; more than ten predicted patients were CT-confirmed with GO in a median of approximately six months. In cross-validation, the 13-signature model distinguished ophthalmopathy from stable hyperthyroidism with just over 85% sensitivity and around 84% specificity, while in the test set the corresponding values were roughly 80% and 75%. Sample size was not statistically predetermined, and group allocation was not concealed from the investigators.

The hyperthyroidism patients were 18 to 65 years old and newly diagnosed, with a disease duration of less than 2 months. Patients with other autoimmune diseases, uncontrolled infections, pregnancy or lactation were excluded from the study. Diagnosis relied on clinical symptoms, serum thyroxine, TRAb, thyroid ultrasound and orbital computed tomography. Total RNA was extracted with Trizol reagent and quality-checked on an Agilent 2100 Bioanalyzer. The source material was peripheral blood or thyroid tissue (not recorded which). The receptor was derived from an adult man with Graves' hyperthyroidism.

CDR3 sequence: CASSRRVLAGRETQYF. The sequenced DNA: TGTGCCAGCAGCCGGCGGGTACTAGCGGGGCGGGAGACCCAGTACTTC. The V and J segments used are TRBV7-9 and TRBJ2-5; TRBD2 fits 10 bases in the junction. Trimming accounts for 5 bases at V and 5 bases at J, while the number of junction bases matched to no gene is 11. The CDR3 measures 16 amino acids from cysteine to phenylalanine. Here the CDR3 DNA is all that survives: 48 bases in frame from base 1. The germline V gene (reference sequence) sets CDR1 to SEHNR and CDR2 to FQNEAQ.